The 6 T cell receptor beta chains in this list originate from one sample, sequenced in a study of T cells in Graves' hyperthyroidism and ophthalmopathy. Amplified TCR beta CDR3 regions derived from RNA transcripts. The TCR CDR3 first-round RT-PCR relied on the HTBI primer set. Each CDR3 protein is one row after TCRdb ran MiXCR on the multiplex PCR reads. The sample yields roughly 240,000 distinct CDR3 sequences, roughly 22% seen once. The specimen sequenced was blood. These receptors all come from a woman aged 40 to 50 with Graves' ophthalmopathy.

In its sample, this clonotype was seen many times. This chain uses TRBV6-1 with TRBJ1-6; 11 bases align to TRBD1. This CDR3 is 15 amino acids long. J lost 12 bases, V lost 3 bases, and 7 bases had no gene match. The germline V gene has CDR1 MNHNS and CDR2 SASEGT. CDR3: CASSESGQGALPLHF. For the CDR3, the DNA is TGTGCCAGCAGTGAGTCAGGACAGGGGGCCCTACCCCTCCACTTT.

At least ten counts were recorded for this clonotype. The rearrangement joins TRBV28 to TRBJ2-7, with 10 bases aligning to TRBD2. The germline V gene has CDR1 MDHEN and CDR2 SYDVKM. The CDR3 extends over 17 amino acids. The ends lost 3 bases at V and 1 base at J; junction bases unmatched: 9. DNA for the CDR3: TGTGCCAGCAGTTTCAAGCTGGGGACTAGCGCTTCCTACGAGCAGTACTTC. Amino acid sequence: CASSFKLGTSASYEQYF.

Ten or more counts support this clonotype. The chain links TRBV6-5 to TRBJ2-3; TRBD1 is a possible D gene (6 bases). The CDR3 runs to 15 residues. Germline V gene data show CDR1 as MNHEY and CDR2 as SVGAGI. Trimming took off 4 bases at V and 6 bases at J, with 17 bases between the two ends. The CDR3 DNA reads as TGTGCCAGCAGTTCTTACAGGGTTAATGGCGATACGCAGTATTTT. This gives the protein CASSSYRVNGDTQYF.

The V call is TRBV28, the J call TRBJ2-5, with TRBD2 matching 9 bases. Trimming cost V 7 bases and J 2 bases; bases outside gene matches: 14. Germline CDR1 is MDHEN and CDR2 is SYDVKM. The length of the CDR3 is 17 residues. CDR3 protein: CASIFLAGVSTQETQYF. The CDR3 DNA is TGTGCCAGCATTTTCTTAGCGGGAGTATCTACACAAGAGACCCAGTACTTC.

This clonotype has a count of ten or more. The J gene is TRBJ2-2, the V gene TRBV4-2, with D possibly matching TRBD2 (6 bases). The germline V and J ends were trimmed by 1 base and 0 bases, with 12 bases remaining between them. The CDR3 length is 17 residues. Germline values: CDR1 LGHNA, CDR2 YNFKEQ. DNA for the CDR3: TGTGCCAGCAGCCAAGCCGGGGGAGCAGCGAACACCGGGGAGCTGTTTTTT. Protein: CASSQAGGAANTGELFF.

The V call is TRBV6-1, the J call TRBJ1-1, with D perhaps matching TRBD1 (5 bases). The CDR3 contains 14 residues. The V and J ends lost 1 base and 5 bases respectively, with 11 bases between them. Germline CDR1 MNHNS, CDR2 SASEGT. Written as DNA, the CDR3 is TGTGCCAGCAGTGAAGGGACAAGTTGGACTGAAGCTTTCTTT. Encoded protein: CASSEGTSWTEAFF.